This entry lists 22 T cell receptor beta chains sequenced from one sample in a study of OX40 agonist ivuxolimab in advanced cancers. The data were produced by immunoSEQ multiplex PCR, yet TCRdb's version contains in-frame clones alone and is incomplete. The sample has some 52,000 clones, about 90% seen once. Sequenced here: CD4+ or CD8+ T cells sorted from blood, sampled in a trial of the OX40 agonist ivuxolimab. These receptors were taken from an adult with an advanced solid tumor such as melanoma, head and neck, liver or kidney cancer.

V is TRBV10-1 and J is TRBJ2-7; 9 bases agree with TRBD2. Germline V gene data show CDR1 as WNHNN and CDR2 as SYGVQD (reference sequence). The CDR3 runs to 14 residues. V was pared by 3 bases and J by 0 bases, with 0 bases of the junction left unmatched. DNA of the CDR3: TGCGCCAGCAGTGATAGCGGGGGCTCCTACGAGCAGTACTTC. Translation: CASSDSGGSYEQYF.

This chain uses TRBV2 with TRBJ2-7, with 8 bases that match TRBD1. Germline trimming cut 8 bases from V and 5 bases from J; bases unmatched to any gene: 14. Germline V lookup: CDR1 SNHLY, CDR2 FYNNEI. The CDR3 is made up of 15 amino acids. In nucleotides, the CDR3 is TGTGCCAGCTCCCCGGCTAGGACAGGGCGACACGAGCAGTACTTC. Translated: CASSPARTGRHEQYF.

The chain is built from TRBV5-1 and TRBJ1-1; D possibly corresponds to TRBD1 (5 bases). Germline V gene sequence: CDR1 SGHRS, CDR2 YFSETQ. The CDR3 sequence is 14 residues long. V lost 4 bases and J 4 bases, leaving 14 bases between the germline ends. The CDR3 DNA sequence: TGCGCCAGCAGCAAAGGGGTGGTAGGCACTGAAGCTTTCTTT. This encodes CASSKGVVGTEAFF.

The genes are TRBV5-5 and TRBJ1-2; 9 bases align to TRBD1. The germline CDR1 and CDR2 sequences are SGHKS and YYEKEE (reference sequence). The CDR3 covers 17 residues. V was clipped by 4 bases and J by 4 bases; unmatched bases: 14. CDR3 in amino acids: CASSRGGQGTTGYGYTF. CDR3 DNA sequence: TGTGCCAGCAGCCGAGGGGGACAGGGTACAACTGGCTATGGCTACACCTTC.

The rearrangement links TRBV27 to TRBJ2-2; 9 nucleotides line up with TRBD2. The CDR3 runs to 15 residues. V was pared by 7 bases and J by 0 bases, with 3 bases of the junction left unmatched. Looked up from germline, CDR1 is MNHEY and CDR2 is SMNVEV (reference sequence). CDR3 nucleotide sequence: TGTGCCAGCACGCGGGGGGGCCCGAACACCGGGGAGCTGTTTTTT. This gives the protein CASTRGGPNTGELFF.

This clone occurred once. The rearrangement uses TRBV12-5 and TRBJ1-1, with no clear D. The ends were cut back, 6 bases at V and 5 bases at J, with 10 bases in the middle. Germline V gene data show CDR1 as LGHNT and CDR2 as FRNRAP. The CDR3 loop spans 12 amino acids. The DNA of the CDR3 is TGTGCTAGTGGCCGTGATTGGACTGAAGCTTTCTTT. Residues: CASGRDWTEAFF. Looking up the rest from reference TRBV12-5 and TRBJ1-1 gives the full variable domain: DARVTQTPRHKVTEMGQEVTMRCQPILGHNTVFWYRQTMMQGLELLAYFRNRAPLDDSGMPKDRFSAEMPDATLATLKIQPSEPRDSAVYFCASGRDWTEAFFGQGTRLTVV.

The chain joins TRBV5-1 to TRBJ1-1; TRBD1 matches 8 bases. The CDR3 runs 16 residues. Germline CDR1 is SGHRS and CDR2 is YFSETQ. J lost 0 bases, V lost 2 bases, and 6 bases had no gene match. The CDR3 sequence is CASSFDRGGVNTEAFF. Written as DNA, the CDR3 is TGCGCCAGCAGCTTCGACAGGGGAGGCGTGAACACTGAAGCTTTCTTT.

This clone appeared once. The V call is TRBV7-6, the J call TRBJ2-3; 8 bases map to TRBD2. The CDR3 sequence is 17 residues long. After removal of 5 bases from V and 6 bases from J, the junction contained 16 bases not matched to a gene. The germline V gene encodes CDR1 SGHVS and CDR2 FNYEAQ. The CDR3 loop is CASSRTGGAAGLDTQYF. In DNA form, the CDR3 reads TGTGCCAGCAGCCGGACCGGGGGGGCCGCGGGATTGGATACGCAGTATTTT.

V gene TRBV6-5 combines with J gene TRBJ1-3; TRBD1 is a possible D gene (5 bases). The CDR3 runs to 15 residues. The V gene's germline CDR1 is MNHEY and CDR2 SVGAGI. V was shortened by 6 bases and J by 2 bases, with 14 bases between the two germline ends. This chain's CDR3 is CASSADRGPGNTIYF. DNA for the CDR3: TGTGCCAGCAGCGCAGATCGGGGACCTGGAAACACCATATATTTT.

This clone is a singleton in its sample. The gene calls are TRBV9 and TRBJ2-7; D may be TRBD1 (5 bases). This CDR3 is 12 amino acids long. Germline-derived CDR1 and CDR2 are SGDLS and YYNGEE. V gave up 0 bases and J gave up 11 bases, with 12 bases separating them. The CDR3 reads CASSVEGRAKYF. As DNA, the CDR3 is TGTGCCAGCAGCGTAGAGGGCAGGGCGAAGTACTTC.

The gene calls are TRBV6-5 and TRBJ2-1; D is unresolved. V was pared by 4 bases and J by 0 bases, with 13 bases between. The CDR3 runs to 16 residues. The germline V gene encodes CDR1 MNHEY and CDR2 SVGAGI. The CDR3: CASSLINSSSYNEQFF. DNA for the CDR3: TGTGCCAGCAGTTTGATCAACTCGAGCTCCTACAATGAGCAGTTCTTC.

V usage is TRBV7-9 and J usage is TRBJ1-3; D unresolved. The CDR3 runs 16 residues. CDR1 and CDR2 (germline): SEHNR, FQNEAQ (reference sequence). V lost 1 base, J lost 7 bases, and 17 bases lay in between. The CDR3 reads CASSLVLAGVRNTIYF. As DNA, the CDR3 is TGTGCCAGCAGCTTAGTTCTGGCAGGCGTTCGCAACACCATATATTTT.

The chain uses TRBV29-1 and TRBJ1-1; tentative D call: TRBD1 (6 bases). Trimming took 4 bases from V and 4 from J, leaving 10 bases between them. There are 12 residues in the CDR3. In germline, CDR1 is SQVTM, CDR2 ANQGSEA. CDR3 loop: CSVARGATEAFF. CDR3 nucleotide sequence: TGCAGCGTTGCCCGGGGGGCCACTGAAGCTTTCTTT.

The CDR3, as DNA: TGTGCCAGCAGTGGGCTGACCGGGACAGGGAGCAATGAGCAGTTCTTC. Encoded protein: CASSGLTGTGSNEQFF. The J gene is TRBJ2-1, the V gene TRBV6-6, with 9 bases fitting TRBD1. V lost 5 bases to trimming and J lost 6 bases; unmatched junction nucleotides: 11. CDR3 length equals 16 residues. Germline V gene lookup returns CDR1 MNHNY and CDR2 SVGAGI (reference sequence).

In regard to this clone: Other DNA variants within this sample encode the same CDR3. The gene calls are TRBV2 and TRBJ2-7, with unresolved D. Germline V gene data show CDR1 as SNHLY and CDR2 as FYNNEI. Trimming removed 6 bases from V and 2 bases from J, with 11 bases in between. This CDR3 has 13 residues. CDR3 sequence (DNA): TGTGCCAGCAGCCCTCGGACCCCCTACGAGCAGTACTTC. Translation: CASSPRTPYEQYF.

The rearrangement uses TRBV6-1 and TRBJ1-3; perhaps TRBD1 as D (6 bases). The CDR3 consists of 14 residues. The germline CDR1 and CDR2 sequences are MNHNS and SASEGT. Trimming shortened V by 3 bases and J by 2 bases, and 8 bases separated the two germline ends. The CDR3 loop reads CASSDTGPGNTIYF. CDR3 coding DNA: TGTGCCAGCAGTGACACAGGGCCTGGAAACACCATATATTTT.

The genes are TRBV18 and TRBJ1-2; tentative D call: TRBD1 (5 bases). The V end was cut by 2 bases, the J end by 8 bases, with 18 bases between. The CDR3 is made up of 15 amino acids. Germline V gene lookup returns CDR1 KGHSH and CDR2 LQKENI. CDR3 residues: CASSPEGTEVEGYTF. The DNA for the CDR3 is TGTGCCAGCTCACCAGAAGGGACGGAGGTAGAGGGCTACACCTTC.

Only one count was recorded for this clone. V gene TRBV5-1 combines with J gene TRBJ2-3, with D possibly TRBD1 on 5 matching bases. V dropped 0 bases and J dropped 3 bases, with 14 bases sitting between them. Germline-derived CDR1 and CDR2 are SGHRS and YFSETQ. The CDR3 spans 16 residues. Here the CDR3 DNA reads TGCGCCAGCAGCTTGGCACCGACAGCTGGAACAGATACGCAGTATTTT. It is translated as CASSLAPTAGTDTQYF. The entire variable domain, with the rest obtained from reference TRBV5-1 and TRBJ2-3, is as follows: KAGVTQTPRYLIKTRGQQVTLSCSPISGHRSVSWYQQTPGQGLQFLFEYFSETQRNKGNFPGRFSGRQFSNSRSEMNVSTLELGDSALYLCASSLAPTAGTDTQYFGPGTRLTVL.

A few counts support this clone. The chain uses TRBV5-6 and TRBJ1-6, with 7 positions matching TRBD1. Germline CDR1 and CDR2: SGHDT and YYEEEE. The CDR3 contains 16 residues. V was pared by 4 bases and J by 6 bases, with 10 bases of the junction left unmatched. Here the CDR3 reads CASSPRQGLGNSPLHF. Written as DNA, the CDR3 is TGTGCCAGCAGCCCGCGACAGGGATTAGGTAATTCACCCCTCCACTTT.

This sequence joins TRBV10-1 and TRBJ2-3, with D unclear. Germline loops: CDR1 WNHNN, CDR2 SYGVQD (reference sequence). The CDR3 runs 13 residues. V shed 6 bases and J shed 6 bases, with 13 bases lying between them. The CDR3 DNA reads TGCGCCAGCAGCGACCTAAAGAGCGATACGCAGTATTTT. Translating it yields CASSDLKSDTQYF.

The chain is built from TRBV6-1 and TRBJ1-2; 7 bases match TRBD1. CDR3 length: 14 residues. The junction had 7 bases not matched to a gene; V was cut back by 6 bases and J by 3 bases. Germline loops: CDR1 MNHNS, CDR2 SASEGT. The CDR3 DNA reads TGTGCCAGCAGGAGGGGGCAGGGCGACTATGGCTACACCTTC. Encoded protein: CASRRGQGDYGYTF.

The chain has TRBV5-5 and TRBJ2-7, with TRBD1 matching over 9 bases. The ends lost 4 bases at V and 2 bases at J; junction bases unmatched: 7. This CDR3 is built from 15 residues. Germline CDR1 reads SGHKS; CDR2 reads YYEKEE (reference sequence). The CDR3 sequence is CASSLHGTGTYEQYF. As DNA, the CDR3 is TGTGCCAGCAGCCTCCACGGGACAGGGACCTACGAGCAGTACTTC.